Below, 17 T cell receptor beta chains from the same sample are listed, as sequenced in a study of T cell responses to AZD1222 COVID-19 vaccine. Sequencing used immunoSEQ multiplex PCR; TCRdb keeps in-frame clones, though not all of them. The table lists some 80,000 clones, 85% to 95% of them singletons. The material was peripheral blood, obtained on day 0 of AZD1222 vaccination. The receptors were gathered from an adult in good health.

This clone was observed a single time. The V gene is TRBV7-9, the J gene TRBJ2-5; a weak D match, TRBD1 (5 bases). Germline lookup yields CDR1 SEHNR and CDR2 FQNEAQ (reference sequence). The CDR3 extends over 14 amino acids. V lost 1 base, J lost 7 bases, and 13 bases lay in between. The DNA of the CDR3 is TGTGCCAGCAGCTTAGATGTGGGTAGGGGGACCCAGTACTTC. This gives the protein CASSLDVGRGTQYF.

On this clone itself: At one of its ends the junction is not consistent with the germline gene, which may arise from a read error. The V and J genes are TRBV7-7 and TRBJ2-3; D is undetermined. The CDR3 is 12 amino acids. Germline V lookup: CDR1 SSHAT, CDR2 FNYEAQ (reference sequence). The CDR3 loop reads CASSLNADTQYF. DNA for the CDR3: TGTGCTAGCAGCTTAAACGCAGATACGCAGTATTTT.

The rearrangement joins TRBV4-1 to TRBJ2-2; no clear D gene. This CDR3 comprises 13 residues. The V end was cut by 1 base, the J end by 5 bases, with 5 bases between. The germline gives CDR1 MGHRA, CDR2 YSYEKL. CDR3 region: CASSQGGTGELFF. In DNA form, the CDR3 reads TGCGCCAGCAGCCAAGGGGGTACCGGGGAGCTGTTTTTT.

The chain carries TRBV19 and TRBJ2-2, with D perhaps matching TRBD2 (5 bases). V gave up 6 bases and J gave up 0 bases, with 11 bases separating them. CDR1 and CDR2 from the germline V gene are LNHDA and SQIVND (reference sequence). The CDR3 spans 15 residues. CDR3 loop: CASRDFRSNTGELFF. In DNA form, the CDR3 reads TGTGCCAGTAGGGACTTCCGATCGAACACCGGGGAGCTGTTTTTT.

Details on this clone: The CDR3 does not close with the conserved phenylalanine or tryptophan, likely indicating a read error. The limits of the CDR3 on the DNA are not certain, so only TCRdb's listed CDR3 is given. This chain joins TRBV2 and TRBJ2-7; TRBD1 was called by the table and not checked on the DNA. The germline V gene has CDR1 SNHLY and CDR2 FYNNEI. Including both end residues, the CDR3 is 10 amino acids long. CDR3 in amino acids: CASRRDSLWL.

This clone has only one observation. The chain recombines TRBV3-1 (or the pseudogene TRBV3-2) with TRBJ2-3; 13 bases are shared with TRBD2. The V segment lost 1 base and the J segment 8 bases; nucleotides outside the gene matches: 3. Germline values: CDR1 LGHDT, CDR2 YNNKEL (reference sequence). There are 15 residues in the CDR3. In DNA form, the CDR3 reads TGTGCCAGCAGCCAAGGACTAGCGGGGGGCAGTACGCAGTATTTT. This gives the protein CASSQGLAGGSTQYF.

The chain uses TRBV5-1 and TRBJ2-7, with TRBD1 as a possible D gene (6 bases). The CDR3 has 14 amino acids. V was shortened by 5 bases and J by 5 bases, with 17 bases between the two germline ends. In germline, CDR1 is SGHRS, CDR2 YFSETQ. CDR3 region: CASRGVQGVDEQYF. In DNA, the CDR3 is TGCGCCAGCAGAGGGGTACAGGGAGTGGACGAGCAGTACTTC.

The V call is TRBV6-5, the J call TRBJ1-1; D gene uncertain. V was shortened by 6 bases and J by 3 bases, with 11 bases between the two germline ends. This CDR3 spans 13 amino acids. CDR1 and CDR2 from the germline V gene are MNHEY and SVGAGI. CDR3 sequence: CASRRSRDTEAFF. CDR3 nucleotide sequence: TGTGCCAGCAGGCGCTCCCGGGACACTGAAGCTTTCTTT.

This clone was found a few times. This sequence joins TRBV15 and TRBJ1-5; no definite D call. The CDR3 consists of 15 residues. V lost 0 bases and J 6 bases, leaving 12 bases between the germline ends. CDR1 is LNHNV and CDR2 is YYDKDF in the germline V gene (reference sequence). The CDR3 nucleotides are TGTGCCACCAGCAGAGATCCTGGGCCTAGTCAGCCCCAGCATTTT. Its protein product is CATSRDPGPSQPQHF.

The V and J genes are TRBV6-5 and TRBJ1-1; TRBD1 matches 7 bases. Germline trimming cut 6 bases from V and 2 bases from J; bases unmatched to any gene: 9. This CDR3 is 15 amino acids long. Germline lookup yields CDR1 MNHEY and CDR2 SVGAGI. CDR3 nucleotides: TGTGCCAGCAGCTTGATCGGGACAGCCAACACTGAAGCTTTCTTT. This encodes CASSLIGTANTEAFF.

The V and J genes are TRBV10-2 and TRBJ1-5; D remains unclear. This CDR3 region has 13 residues. Trimming shortened V by 6 bases and J by 0 bases, and 6 bases separated the two germline ends. CDR1 and CDR2 (germline): WSHSY, SAAADI. The CDR3 DNA is TGCGCCAGCAGAGAAAATAGCAATCAGCCCCAGCATTTT. Protein sequence: CASRENSNQPQHF.

The chain couples TRBV5-6 to TRBJ2-7, with 7 bases that match TRBD1. Losses at the gene ends were 2 bases for V and 6 bases for J; bases not matched to a gene: 2. This CDR3 spans 12 amino acids. Germline V lookup: CDR1 SGHDT, CDR2 YYEEEE. The CDR3, as DNA: TGTGCCAGCAGCTTATACAGGGGCGAGCAGTACTTC. Its protein is CASSLYRGEQYF. Looking up the rest from reference TRBV5-6 and TRBJ2-7 gives the full variable domain: DAGVTQSPTHLIKTRGQQVTLRCSPKSGHDTVSWYQQALGQGPQFIFQYYEEEERQRGNFPDRFSGHQFPNYSSELNVNALLLGDSALYLCASSLYRGEQYFGPGTRLTVT.

The V and J genes are TRBV6-2 or TRBV6-3 and TRBJ2-7; 9 bases map to TRBD1. The CDR3 has 14 residues. The ends lost 5 bases at V and 6 bases at J; junction bases unmatched: 8. CDR1 MNHEY and CDR2 SVGEGT come from the germline V gene. CDR3 protein: CASSNRDRDGEQYF. CDR3 nucleotides: TGTGCCAGCAGTAACCGGGACAGGGACGGCGAGCAGTACTTC.

The chain recombines TRBV7-3 with TRBJ2-1; TRBD2 matches at 12 bases. The germline V gene has CDR1 SGHTA and CDR2 FQGTGA. Trimming removed 0 bases from V and 8 bases from J; junction bases left unmatched: 2. The CDR3 has 15 amino acids. The CDR3 nucleotides are TGTGCCAGCAGCTTAACGCGACTAGCGGGGGATGAGCAGTTCTTC. This codes for CASSLTRLAGDEQFF.

This sequence joins TRBV13 and TRBJ1-6; 8 bases are a match to TRBD1. CDR3 size: 18 residues. Germline V lookup: CDR1 PRHDT, CDR2 FYEKMQ (reference sequence). Losses at the gene ends were 2 bases for V and 4 bases for J; bases not matched to a gene: 10. CDR3 region: CASSLLGNRGSYNSPLHF. In DNA, the CDR3 is TGTGCCAGCAGCTTACTGGGGAACAGGGGGAGTTATAATTCACCCCTCCACTTT.

The J gene is TRBJ1-5, the V gene TRBV9, with a weak D call TRBD1 (6 bases). The V end was cut by 3 bases, the J end by 3 bases, with 31 bases between. CDR1 SGDLS and CDR2 YYNGEE come from the germline V gene. The CDR3 runs to 21 residues. This CDR3 reads CASSEGETRDTRGHDNQPQHF. As DNA, the CDR3 is TGTGCCAGCAGCGAGGGAGAGACTCGGGACACCCGAGGACATGACAATCAGCCCCAGCATTTT.

The gene calls are TRBV18 and TRBJ2-1; D remains unclear. The V gene lost 4 bases and the J gene lost 2 bases, with 15 bases spanning the gap. The CDR3 is made up of 16 amino acids. Germline CDR1 and CDR2: KGHSH and LQKENI. The DNA for the CDR3 is TGTGCCAGCTCACAAAGTACGGGTTTAACCTACAATGAGCAGTTCTTC. Translation: CASSQSTGLTYNEQFF.